The 28 T cell receptor beta chains below were found in one sample sequenced in a study of CD8 T cells in ankylosing spondylitis. TCRdb analysed the 5' RACE reads with MiXCR anew, one entry per CDR3 protein. The sample consists of 250,000 to 300,000 distinct CDR3 sequences, 15% to 20% of them appearing once. The sequencing input was blood, either unsorted or a sorted T cell fraction (not recorded which). These receptors all come from a male donor with ankylosing spondylitis or in good health (not recorded which).

CDR3 region: CASSPTGPKGTGELFF. The CDR3 DNA reads as TGTGCCAGCAGTCCCACGGGACCGAAGGGCACCGGGGAGCTGTTTTTT. The genes are TRBV28 and TRBJ2-2, with D possibly called TRBD1 or TRBD2 (5 bases each). Looked up from germline, CDR1 is MDHEN and CDR2 is SYDVKM. Trimming took 5 bases from V and 4 from J, leaving 17 bases between them. The CDR3 is 16 amino acids.

This clonotype was detected only a few times. The J gene is TRBJ2-5, the V gene TRBV11-2; D gene ambiguous. The V and J ends lost 3 bases and 3 bases respectively, with 8 bases between them. This CDR3 is 13 amino acids long. Germline V CDR1 and CDR2: SGHAT, FQNNGV. DNA for the CDR3: TGTGCCAGCAGCTTTTCTACCAAAGAGACCCAGTACTTC. Translating gives CASSFSTKETQYF.

This clonotype was counted between two and nine times. The chain uses TRBV21-1 and TRBJ2-2; the DNA was not used to check the table's D call, TRBD1. TRBV21-1 is a listed pseudogene. CDR3 length equals 19 residues. The CDR3 nucleotides are TGTGCCAGCAGCAAAATCCGCCCGCACAGGGGCCCTGACACCGGGGAGCTGTTTTTT. It yields the protein CASSKIRPHRGPDTGELFF.

The chain links TRBV11-2 to TRBJ2-2; no definite D call. CDR1 SGHAT and CDR2 FQNNGV come from the germline V gene. The CDR3 consists of 14 residues. Trimming removed 5 bases at V and 7 bases at J, with 14 bases between. CDR3 region: CASSLNLEHGELFF. The CDR3 DNA sequence: TGTGCCAGCAGCCTCAACTTAGAACACGGGGAGCTGTTTTTT.

This clonotype showed up many times. The chain has TRBV6-2 or TRBV6-3 and TRBJ1-1; 8 nucleotides line up with TRBD1. V dropped 6 bases and J dropped 5; count of bases not matched to a gene: 8. Germline V CDR1 and CDR2: MNHEY, SVGEGT. The CDR3 consists of 14 residues. The CDR3 sequence: CASRLRTGHTEAFF. The CDR3 DNA is TGTGCCAGCAGATTAAGGACAGGGCATACTGAAGCTTTCTTT.

This clonotype was observed a few times. The gene calls are TRBV27 and TRBJ1-2, with D uncertain. The CDR3 consists of 13 residues. CDR1 and CDR2 (germline): MNHEY, SMNVEV (reference sequence). The V end lost 5 bases, the J end lost 4 bases, and 11 bases lay between the germline ends. The CDR3 coding sequence is TGTGCCAGCAGTCCAAGATCCTCCTATGGCTACACCTTC. This translates into CASSPRSSYGYTF.

The chain recombines TRBV29-1 with TRBJ2-2; D call uncertain. The CDR3 consists of 14 residues. Deletions cut 7 bases from V and 0 bases from J, with 12 bases between. Germline lookup yields CDR1 SQVTM and CDR2 ANQGSEA. This CDR3 is CSGRVKPNTGELFF. The CDR3 coding sequence is TGCAGCGGAAGGGTGAAGCCGAACACCGGGGAGCTGTTTTTT.

This clonotype was picked up many times. The CDR3 DNA reads as TGTGCCAGCAGTCCAGGGGTTGACAATCAGCCCCAGCATTTT. Its protein product is CASSPGVDNQPQHF. V usage is TRBV6-5 and J usage is TRBJ1-5, with a tentative D call TRBD1 (6 bases). From germline, CDR1 is MNHEY and CDR2 SVGAGI. The length of the CDR3 is 14 residues. The V end lost 5 bases, the J end lost 3 bases, and 11 bases lay between the germline ends.

This clonotype came up a few times. The V and J genes are TRBV6-1 and TRBJ2-7; TRBD2 aligns across 9 bases. The length of the CDR3 is 14 residues. V lost 4 bases and J lost 6; bases outside the gene matches: 7. CDR1 and CDR2 from the germline V gene are MNHNS and SASEGT. This chain's CDR3 is CASSVRRGGSEQYV. Here the CDR3 DNA reads TGTGCCAGCAGTGTACGGCGGGGGGGCTCCGAGCAGTACGTC.

V is TRBV12-3 or TRBV12-4 and J is TRBJ1-2; possibly TRBD1 for D (5 bases). Trimming cost V 7 bases and J 0 bases, with 15 bases left between them. The CDR3 extends over 15 amino acids. CDR3 amino acids: CASTVGGIPNYGYTF. CDR3 sequence (DNA): TGTGCCAGCACGGTCGGGGGGATCCCTAACTATGGCTACACCTTC.

The chain is built from TRBV28 and TRBJ2-1; 10 bases fit TRBD1. Trimming at V came to 5 bases and at J to 6 bases, leaving 4 bases not matched to a gene. This CDR3 comprises 14 residues. The germline CDR1 and CDR2 sequences are MDHEN and SYDVKM. The DNA of the CDR3 is TGTGCCAGCAGTACCTGGACAGGGGGCAATGAGCAGTTCTTC. It translates to CASSTWTGGNEQFF.

This clonotype has just a few counts. The V and J genes are TRBV2 and TRBJ2-1; D unresolved. Trimming left V 3 bases short and J 0 bases short, with 9 bases between. CDR3 length: 15 amino acids. Germline V gene lookup returns CDR1 SNHLY and CDR2 FYNNEI. CDR3 loop: CASSDVRTSYNEQFF. CDR3 DNA sequence: TGTGCCAGCAGTGATGTCAGAACCTCCTACAATGAGCAGTTCTTC.

The rearrangement links TRBV7-2 to TRBJ2-5, with D possibly being TRBD1 (6 bases). CDR1 and CDR2 from the germline V gene are SGHTA and FQGNSA. This CDR3 spans 14 amino acids. Deletions cut 4 bases from V and 4 bases from J, with 13 bases between. For the CDR3, the DNA is TGTGCCAGCAGCTCTTGGACAGCGACAGAGACCCAGTACTTC. The encoded protein is CASSSWTATETQYF. The variable domain in full, completed from reference TRBV7-2 and TRBJ2-5, reads GAGVSQSPSNKVTEKGKDVELRCDPISGHTALYWYRQSLGQGLEFLIYFQGNSAPDKSGLPSDRFSAERTGGSVSTLTIQRTQQEDSAVYLCASSSWTATETQYFGPGTRLLVL.

This clonotype was seen once. The rearrangement links TRBV20-1 to TRBJ1-5; 9 bases match TRBD1. The CDR3 loop spans 13 amino acids. The V segment lost 6 bases and the J segment 7 bases; nucleotides outside the gene matches: 7. Germline CDR1 DFQATT, CDR2 SNEGSKA (reference sequence). Here the CDR3 reads CSARRTGDQPQHF. CDR3 nucleotide sequence: TGCAGTGCGAGGAGGACAGGGGACCAGCCCCAGCATTTT.

This clonotype appeared many times. The V call is TRBV29-1, the J call TRBJ2-5; D is uncertain. The germline CDR1 and CDR2 sequences are SQVTM and ANQGSEA. Trimming cost V 5 bases and J 6 bases, with 13 bases left between them. This CDR3 has 12 residues. CDR3 sequence reads: CSVLVGIKTQYF. The DNA for the CDR3 is TGCAGCGTTTTGGTCGGTATCAAGACCCAGTACTTC. The entire variable domain, with the rest obtained from reference TRBV29-1 and TRBJ2-5, is as follows: SAVISQKPSRDICQRGTSLTIQCQVDSQVTMMFWYRQQPGQSLTLIATANQGSEATYESGFVIDKFPISRPNLTFSTLTVSNMSPEDSSIYLCSVLVGIKTQYFGPGTRLLVL.

This clonotype was picked up many times. This chain connects TRBV4-2 to TRBJ1-6; tentatively, D is TRBD1 (6 bases). Germline CDR1 LGHNA, CDR2 YNFKEQ. The V and J ends lost 1 base and 11 bases respectively, with 9 bases between them. This CDR3 has 13 amino acids. The CDR3 reads CASSQAGGPPLHF. Written as DNA, the CDR3 is TGTGCCAGCAGCCAAGCCGGGGGGCCACCCCTCCACTTT.

This clonotype appeared a few times. The chain combines TRBV20-1 with TRBJ1-1; D call uncertain. V lost 0 bases and J 0 bases, leaving 11 bases between the germline ends. The CDR3 is made up of 15 amino acids. The germline gives CDR1 DFQATT, CDR2 SNEGSKA (reference sequence). CDR3 sequence: CSARDTQKVNTEAFF. As DNA, the CDR3 is TGCAGTGCTAGAGATACCCAAAAGGTGAACACTGAAGCTTTCTTT.

A few counts support this clonotype. This chain uses TRBV5-1 with TRBJ2-1; unclear D gene. There are 15 residues in the CDR3. Per germline, CDR1 SGHRS and CDR2 YFSETQ. The V and J ends lost 0 bases and 7 bases respectively, with 14 bases between them. CDR3 sequence: CASSLVVGRRNEQFF. As DNA, the CDR3 is TGCGCCAGCAGCTTGGTTGTAGGACGGCGAAATGAGCAGTTCTTC.

A few counts support this clonotype. V gene TRBV24-1 combines with J gene TRBJ2-3; 9 bases map to TRBD1. This CDR3 region has 15 residues. Germline V CDR1 and CDR2: KGHDR, SFDVKD. The V gene end was trimmed by 5 bases and the J gene end by 5 bases; junction bases not matched to a gene: 7. The CDR3 loop reads CATSVSGQGRDTQYF. DNA for the CDR3: TGTGCCACCAGTGTGTCGGGACAGGGAAGAGATACGCAGTATTTT.

The chain combines TRBV10-2 with TRBJ2-1, with 8 bases identical to TRBD2. CDR3 length: 14 residues. Germline V gene sequence: CDR1 WSHSY, CDR2 SAAADI. The V and J ends lost 6 bases and 4 bases, in that order; junction bases with no gene match: 5. The CDR3 reads CASRAGGLYNEQFF. Here the CDR3 DNA reads TGCGCCAGCAGGGCGGGAGGTCTGTACAATGAGCAGTTCTTC.

The rearrangement links TRBV5-1 to TRBJ2-2, with D maybe TRBD1 (5 bases). The CDR3 contains 13 residues. Per the germline V gene, CDR1 is SGHRS and CDR2 is YFSETQ. V was pared by 5 bases and J by 0 bases, with 5 bases between. This CDR3 is CASRDTNTGELFF. CDR3 DNA: TGCGCCAGCAGGGACACGAACACCGGGGAGCTGTTTTTT.

The chain couples TRBV27 to TRBJ2-3, with unresolved D. Germline V gene data show CDR1 as MNHEY and CDR2 as SMNVEV (reference sequence). The V gene lost 3 bases and the J gene lost 2 bases, with 6 bases spanning the gap. The CDR3 loop spans 13 amino acids. CDR3 sequence (DNA): TGTGCCAGCAGTTTCATAAACACAGATACGCAGTATTTT. This codes for CASSFINTDTQYF.

This clonotype was recorded a few times. The rearrangement joins TRBV2 to TRBJ2-1, with 10 bases aligning to TRBD2. The CDR3 runs 14 residues. Per germline, CDR1 SNHLY and CDR2 FYNNEI. V lost 10 bases and J lost 4; bases outside the gene matches: 7. The CDR3 spells CATGAGGDYNEQFF. The CDR3 nucleotides are TGTGCCACCGGAGCGGGGGGGGATTACAATGAGCAGTTCTTC.

This clonotype occurred a few times. The chain joins TRBV12-3 or TRBV12-4 to TRBJ2-1; TRBD2 matches at 13 bases. Trimming at V came to 3 bases and at J to 16 bases, leaving 6 bases not matched to a gene. The CDR3 runs 13 residues. This CDR3 is CASSLTSGGPQFF. Written as DNA, the CDR3 is TGTGCCAGCAGTTTGACTAGCGGGGGGCCGCAATTCTTC.

This clonotype came up a few times. The chain employs TRBV6-4 and TRBJ2-5; 13 positions match TRBD2. Germline assignment: CDR1 MRHNA and CDR2 SNTAGT. This CDR3 is built from 19 residues. V shed 2 bases, J shed 5 bases, and the junction held 14 bases outside the gene matches. CDR3 bases: TGTGCCAGCAGTGACAACGGACTAGCGGGGGACCGAGGGCGGGAGACCCAGTACTTC. This encodes CASSDNGLAGDRGRETQYF.

The chain is built from TRBV20-1 and TRBJ1-5; 10 bases fit TRBD1. In germline, CDR1 is DFQATT, CDR2 SNEGSKA (reference sequence). CDR3 length equals 15 residues. DNA of the CDR3: TGCACTGCCAGGGACAGGGGAAACGGGCGTCAGCCCCAGCATTTT. This sequence encodes CTARDRGNGRQPQHF.

This clonotype came up a few times. The V gene is TRBV7-3, the J gene TRBJ1-1; TRBD1 is a possible D gene (6 bases). The ends were cut back, 5 bases at V and 6 bases at J, with 13 bases in the middle. Looked up from germline, CDR1 is SGHTA and CDR2 is FQGTGA. The CDR3 has 13 residues. CDR3 in DNA: TGTGCCAGCAGCAGTCGGCACAGGGCTGAAGCTTTCTTT. It specifies CASSSRHRAEAFF. The whole variable domain, filled in from reference TRBV7-3 and TRBJ1-1, reads GAGVSQTPSNKVTEKGKYVELRCDPISGHTALYWYRQSLGQGPEFLIYFQGTGAADDSGLPNDRFFAVRPEGSVSTLKIQRTERGDSAVYLCASSSRHRAEAFFGQGTRLTVV.

This clonotype showed up just a few times. The chain uses TRBV12-3 or TRBV12-4 and TRBJ1-2; TRBD1 matches 8 bases. CDR3 length: 16 residues. V was pared by 3 bases and J by 7 bases, with 13 bases of the junction left unmatched. The CDR3 DNA is TGTGCCAGCAGTTTCATGGGTCAGGGGGCTTCAAGTGGCTACACCTTC. Translation: CASSFMGQGASSGYTF.